This T cell receptor (beta chain) emerged from a study of cytomegalovirus exposure and HLA in healthy donors. The study, taken as a whole, reports: For most TCR beta V segments, an earlier analysis put the productive rate at about 87% or about 30% of the time. A list of roughly 160 TCR beta chains associated with cytomegalovirus was given. In a later analysis, TCR association rates varied by HLA locus: DRB1 most, HLA-C fewest.

Points on this clone: What it binds is not known.

V lost 5 bases and J lost 5; bases outside the gene matches: 10. This CDR3 contains 16 residues. The germline V gene has CDR1 SGHVS and CDR2 FQNEAQ. Use of 60 Vbeta and 13 Jbeta primers characterized the PCR. TCRdb keeps only in-frame clones here, not all; method: immunoSEQ multiplex PCR. The sample records some 100,000 clones, about 77% being singletons. This clonotype was obtained from a woman aged 45-65 years in good health and CMV-seropositive. The rearrangement uses TRBV7-8 and TRBJ1-4; 8 positions match TRBD1. Sequencing used PBMCs. The CDR3 region has the DNA TGTGCCAGCAGCCCGACACACAGGGGGGGAAATGAAAAACTGTTTTTT. Its translation is CASSPTHRGGNEKLFF.